This T cell receptor (beta chain) was profiled in a study of T cell responses to AZD1222 COVID-19 vaccine. Whole-study findings and limits: Spike-specific TCR breadth and depth went up after people got two AZD1222 doses. Repertoires were obtained solely post-peak T cell response. Spike-spanning, vaccine-associated CD4 TCRs were dominant at 160-218 and 743-854.

Method: immunoSEQ multiplex PCR; TCRdb's copy keeps in-frame clones and lacks some. The table lists some 60,000 clones, over 60% of them singletons, with roughly 4% in the top ten. Germline values: CDR1 MGHDK, CDR2 SYGVNS. V dropped 5 bases and J dropped 0 bases, with 20 bases sitting between them. The CDR3 covers 17 residues. With regard to this clone: What it recognizes is unknown.

The chain links TRBV25-1 to TRBJ2-7; TRBD1 is a possible D gene (5 bases). Sample: peripheral blood, taken 28 days after the second AZD1222 dose. The TCR comes from an adult who received the AZD1222 COVID-19 vaccine. This CDR3 is CASSSMTGTGSSYEQYF. The CDR3 nucleotides read TGTGCCAGCAGTAGTATGACGGGTACAGGTAGCTCCTACGAGCAGTACTTC.